The 9 T cell receptor beta chains presented below share a single source sample, sequenced in a study of pediatric ulcerative colitis. Assay used: immunoSEQ multiplex PCR; TCRdb lists only in-frame clones, some missing. The sample holds 30,000 to 35,000 clones; roughly 81% are singletons and the top ten take under 1.2%. The rectum was sampled with one to two pinch biopsies at colonoscopy. Specimen: gut tissue. The receptors come from a boy under 18 with mild ulcerative colitis.

V usage is TRBV5-6 and J usage is TRBJ2-4; no firm D call. This CDR3 region has 14 residues. Trimming left V 3 bases short and J 6 bases short, with 13 bases between. Germline lookup yields CDR1 SGHDT and CDR2 YYEEEE. Here the CDR3 DNA reads TGTGCCAGCAGCTACAAGATTTCGGCAAACATTCAGTACTTC. Its protein product is CASSYKISANIQYF. Using reference TRBV5-6 and TRBJ2-4 for the parts outside the CDR3, the full variable domain is DAGVTQSPTHLIKTRGQQVTLRCSPKSGHDTVSWYQQALGQGPQFIFQYYEEEERQRGNFPDRFSGHQFPNYSSELNVNALLLGDSALYLCASSYKISANIQYFGAGTRLSVL.

The chain links TRBV5-4 to TRBJ1-2; no clear D. CDR1 is SGHNT, CDR2 YYREEE, per germline (reference sequence). V was pared by 2 bases and J by 4 bases, with 6 bases between. The CDR3 spans 12 residues. The CDR3 bases are TGTGCCAGCAGCTTACTGCCCTATGGCTACACCTTC. Amino acid sequence: CASSLLPYGYTF. Based on the CDR3 plus reference TRBV5-4 and TRBJ1-2, the full variable domain is ETGVTQSPTHLIKTRGQQVTLRCSSQSGHNTVSWYQQALGQGPQFIFQYYREEENGRGNFPPRFSGLQFPNYSSELNVNALELDDSALYLCASSLLPYGYTFGSGTRLTVV.

This sequence joins TRBV29-1 and TRBJ2-3; weak D call: TRBD1 (5 bases). Deletions cut 4 bases from V and 1 base from J, with 9 bases between. This CDR3 is built from 13 residues. CDR1 and CDR2 (germline): SQVTM, ANQGSEA. CDR3 nucleotides: TGCAGCGTTGGGACACGGGGCACAGATACGCAGTATTTT. Its translation is CSVGTRGTDTQYF.

The rearrangement links TRBV10-2 to TRBJ1-5; possible D gene TRBD1, 5 bases. V lost 10 bases and J lost 6, with 22 bases in between. Germline CDR1 is WSHSY and CDR2 is SAAADI. This CDR3 region has 15 residues. The CDR3 spells CATTQGRLIGQPQHF. The CDR3 DNA sequence: TGCGCCACCACTCAGGGAAGGCTTATAGGTCAGCCCCAGCATTTT.

The chain couples TRBV27 to TRBJ2-3, with no clear D. Between the trimmed V and J ends, which lost 0 bases and 6 bases, there was a span of 10 bases. CDR3 length: 14 residues. CDR1 is MNHEY, CDR2 SMNVEV, per germline (reference sequence). The CDR3 DNA is TGTGCCAGCAGTTTATCGATCCTGAAGGATACGCAGTATTTT. Translating it yields CASSLSILKDTQYF.

The genes are TRBV15 and TRBJ1-2, with a possible D match to TRBD1 (6 bases). Germline V gives CDR1 LNHNV, CDR2 YYDKDF (reference sequence). Trimming left V 4 bases short and J 5 bases short, with 14 bases between. CDR3 size: 14 residues. CDR3 nucleotides: TGTGCCACCAGCAACCGGTGGGGGCTATATGGCTACACCTTC. As protein: CATSNRWGLYGYTF.

Only one count was recorded for this clone. The gene calls are TRBV7-2 and TRBJ2-3, with TRBD2 matching over 7 bases. Unmatched junction bases numbered 6, after V lost 2 bases and J lost 1 base. The CDR3 has 16 residues. CDR1 and CDR2 (germline): SGHTA, FQGNSA. CDR3 coding DNA: TGTGCCAGCAGCTTAAGGCGGGGGTATCGCACAGATACGCAGTATTTT. Its protein product is CASSLRRGYRTDTQYF.

This chain links TRBV29-1 with TRBJ1-5; TRBD1 agrees at 7 bases. This CDR3 region has 15 residues. In germline, CDR1 is SQVTM, CDR2 ANQGSEA. Trimming at V came to 6 bases and at J to 4 bases, leaving 12 bases not matched to a gene. The CDR3 bases are TGCAGCGTCCCACTATATTCGGGACAGAATCAGCCCCAGCATTTT. Amino acid sequence: CSVPLYSGQNQPQHF.

This clone was counted only a few times. The chain couples TRBV30 to TRBJ1-6; D might be TRBD1 (5 bases). With 3 bases removed from V and 7 bases from J, the gap between germline ends came to 13 bases. The CDR3 loop spans 14 amino acids. The germline gives CDR1 GTSNPN, CDR2 SVGIG (reference sequence). CDR3 loop: CAWRGVSRNSPLHF. CDR3 nucleotides: TGTGCCTGGAGAGGGGTTTCAAGGAATTCACCCCTCCACTTT.